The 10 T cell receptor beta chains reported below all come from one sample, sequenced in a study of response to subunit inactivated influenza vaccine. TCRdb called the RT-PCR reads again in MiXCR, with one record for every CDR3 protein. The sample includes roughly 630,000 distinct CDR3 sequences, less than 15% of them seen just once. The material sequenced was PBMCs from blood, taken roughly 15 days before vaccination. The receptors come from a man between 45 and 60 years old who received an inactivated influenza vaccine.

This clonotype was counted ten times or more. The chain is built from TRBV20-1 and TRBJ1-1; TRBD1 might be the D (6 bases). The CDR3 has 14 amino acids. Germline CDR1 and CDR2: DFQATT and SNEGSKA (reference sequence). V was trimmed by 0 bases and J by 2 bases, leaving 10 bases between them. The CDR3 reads CSAREGTPNTEAFF. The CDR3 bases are TGCAGTGCTAGAGAGGGGACACCCAACACTGAAGCTTTCTTT.

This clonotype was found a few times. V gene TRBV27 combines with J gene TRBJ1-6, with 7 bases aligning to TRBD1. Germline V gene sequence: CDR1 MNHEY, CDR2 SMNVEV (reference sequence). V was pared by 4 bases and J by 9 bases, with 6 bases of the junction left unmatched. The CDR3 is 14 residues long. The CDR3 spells CASSSRGQGSPLHF. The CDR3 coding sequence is TGTGCCAGCAGTTCTAGGGGGCAGGGTTCACCCCTCCACTTT.

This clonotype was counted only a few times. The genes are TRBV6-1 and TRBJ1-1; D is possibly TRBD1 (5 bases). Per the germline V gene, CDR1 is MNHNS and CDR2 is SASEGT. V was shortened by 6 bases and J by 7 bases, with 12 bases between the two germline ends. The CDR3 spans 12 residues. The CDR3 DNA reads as TGTGCCAGCAGCCGCGGGACTTATGAAGCTTTCTTT. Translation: CASSRGTYEAFF.

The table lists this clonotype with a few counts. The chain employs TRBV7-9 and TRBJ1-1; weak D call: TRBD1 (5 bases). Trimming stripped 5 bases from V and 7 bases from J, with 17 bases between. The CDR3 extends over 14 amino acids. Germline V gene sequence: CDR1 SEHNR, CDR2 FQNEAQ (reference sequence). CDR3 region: CASSPSIGGSEAFF. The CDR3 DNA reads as TGTGCCAGCAGCCCCTCTATCGGGGGTAGTGAAGCTTTCTTT.

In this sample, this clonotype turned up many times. CDR3 nucleotides: TGTGCCAGCAGTTACTCGAGCGGTAAGAGGGATGAGCAGTTCTTC. It translates to CASSYSSGKRDEQFF. The rearrangement links TRBV6-5 to TRBJ2-1, with D perhaps TRBD2 (5 bases). The V gene's germline CDR1 is MNHEY and CDR2 SVGAGI. V lost 0 bases and J 8 bases, leaving 14 bases between the germline ends. CDR3 length: 15 amino acids.

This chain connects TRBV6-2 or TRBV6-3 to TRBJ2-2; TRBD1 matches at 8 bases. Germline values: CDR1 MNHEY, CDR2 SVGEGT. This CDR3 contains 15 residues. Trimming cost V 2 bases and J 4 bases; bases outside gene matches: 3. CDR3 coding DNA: TGTGCCAGCAGTTACGCTGACAGGGGCACCGGGGAGCTGTTTTTT. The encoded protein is CASSYADRGTGELFF.

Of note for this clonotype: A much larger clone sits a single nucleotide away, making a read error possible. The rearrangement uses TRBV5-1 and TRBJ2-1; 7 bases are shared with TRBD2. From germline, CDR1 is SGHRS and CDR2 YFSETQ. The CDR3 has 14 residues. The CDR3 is CASSSRGEGNEQLF. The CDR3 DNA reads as TGCGCCAGCAGCTCCCGGGGGGAGGGTAATGAGCAGCTCTTC.

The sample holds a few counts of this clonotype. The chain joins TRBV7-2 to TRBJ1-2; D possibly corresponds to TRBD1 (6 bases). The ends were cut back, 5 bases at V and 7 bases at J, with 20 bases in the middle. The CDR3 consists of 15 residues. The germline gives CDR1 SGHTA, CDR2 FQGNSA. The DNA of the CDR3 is TGTGCCAGCAGCCGTGATAGACAGGCTGCGGGTGGCTACACCTTC. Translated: CASSRDRQAAGGYTF.

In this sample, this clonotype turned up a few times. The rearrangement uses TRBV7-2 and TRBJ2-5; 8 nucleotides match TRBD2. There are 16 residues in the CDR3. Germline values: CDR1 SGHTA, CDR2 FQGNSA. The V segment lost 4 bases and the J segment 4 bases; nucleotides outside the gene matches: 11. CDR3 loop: CASSSAGTRGRETQYF. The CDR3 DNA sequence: TGTGCCAGCAGCTCTGCCGGGACTAGGGGGAGAGAGACCCAGTACTTC.

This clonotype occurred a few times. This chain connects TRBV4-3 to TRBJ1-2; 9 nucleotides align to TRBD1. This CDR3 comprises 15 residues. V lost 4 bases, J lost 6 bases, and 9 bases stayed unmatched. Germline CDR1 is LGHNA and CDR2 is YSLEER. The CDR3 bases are TGCGCCAGCAGCCCCGAAGGGACAGGGCAAGATGGCTACACCTTC. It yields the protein CASSPEGTGQDGYTF.